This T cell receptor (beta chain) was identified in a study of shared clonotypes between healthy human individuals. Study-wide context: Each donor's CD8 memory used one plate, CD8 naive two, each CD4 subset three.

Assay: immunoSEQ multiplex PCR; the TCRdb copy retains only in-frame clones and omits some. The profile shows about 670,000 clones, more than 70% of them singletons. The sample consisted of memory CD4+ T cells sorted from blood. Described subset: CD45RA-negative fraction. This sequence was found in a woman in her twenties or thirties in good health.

CDR3 nucleotide sequence: TGCGCCAGCAGCCTTAACAGGGATTCTGGAAACACCATATATTTT. Residues: CASSLNRDSGNTIYF. The chain joins TRBV4-1 to TRBJ1-3; perhaps TRBD1 as D (6 bases). V was trimmed by 4 bases and J by 1 base, leaving 11 bases between them. This CDR3 contains 15 residues. CDR1 and CDR2 from the germline V gene are MGHRA and YSYEKL.